These 18 T cell receptor beta chains originate from one sample sequenced in a study of Ad26.COV2.S vaccination and SARS-CoV-2 variants. Clones were read by immunoSEQ multiplex PCR, and TCRdb kept only the in-frame ones, dropping some. The sample has hundreds of thousands of clones, more than 75% seen once. Sample treatment: 15 to 20 received Ad26.COV2.S at low or high dose, single or two shots; roughly five received placebo; per-sample allocation not given. At day 63 after the first vaccine or placebo injection, samples were drawn. This specimen consisted of peripheral blood, obtained in a trial of Ad26.COV2.S vaccine versus placebo. These receptors were taken from a person aged 18-65 years who received the Ad26.COV2.S COVID-19 vaccine or a placebo.

This chain uses TRBV2 with TRBJ1-3; 9 positions match TRBD1. V shed 6 bases and J 0 bases; nucleotides not matched to a gene: 0. This CDR3 has 14 amino acids. Germline CDR1 and CDR2: SNHLY and FYNNEI. As DNA, the CDR3 is TGTGCCAGCAGACAGGGGGCCTCTGGAAACACCATATATTTT. Protein product: CASRQGASGNTIYF.

V is TRBV5-8 and J is TRBJ1-2; D call uncertain. V lost 4 bases, J lost 7 bases, and 17 bases lay in between. CDR3 length: 14 amino acids. CDR1 SGHTS and CDR2 YDEGEE come from the germline V gene. In nucleotides, the CDR3 is TGTGCCAGCAGCCCGTACGTGTGGGCGCGTGGCTACACCTTC. Protein: CASSPYVWARGYTF.

The chain carries TRBV7-2 and TRBJ2-1; TRBD1 agrees at 8 bases. Germline CDR1 is SGHTA and CDR2 is FQGNSA. CDR3 length equals 15 residues. The J segment lost 2 bases and the V segment lost 3 bases, leaving 3 bases of the junction unmatched. CDR3 nucleotides: TGTGCCAGCAGCTTCGGGACAGGTCCCTACAATGAGCAGTTCTTC. Its protein is CASSFGTGPYNEQFF.

The CDR3 region has the DNA TGTGCCGGCGATTCGGGGCTGGGCACTGAAGCTTTCTTT. Translating gives CAGDSGLGTEAFF. The chain carries TRBV30 and TRBJ1-1; D is perhaps TRBD1 (5 bases). The CDR3 spans 13 residues. CDR1 is GTSNPN and CDR2 is SVGIG in the germline V gene (reference sequence). The V end was cut by 8 bases, the J end by 4 bases, with 17 bases between.

The V gene is TRBV6-5, the J gene TRBJ1-5; D unresolved. CDR1 is MNHEY and CDR2 is SVGAGI in the germline V gene. This CDR3 contains 15 residues. V lost 5 bases to trimming and J lost 2 bases, with 13 bases between them. The DNA of the CDR3 is TGTGCCAGCAGTCCCTTTAGTGTCGGCAATCAGCCCCAGCATTTT. Its protein is CASSPFSVGNQPQHF.

V and J are TRBV9 and TRBJ1-6; weak D call: TRBD1 (5 bases). The CDR3 totals 16 residues. Per germline, CDR1 SGDLS and CDR2 YYNGEE. The V end was cut by 1 base, the J end by 6 bases, with 14 bases between. The CDR3 reads CASSVLSSGGNSPLHF. The DNA of the CDR3 is TGTGCCAGCAGCGTACTATCATCGGGGGGTAATTCACCCCTCCACTTT.

V and J are TRBV6-6 and TRBJ2-1; TRBD1 agrees at 10 bases. V lost 6 bases and J lost 10; bases outside the gene matches: 9. Germline values: CDR1 MNHNY, CDR2 SVGAGI (reference sequence). The CDR3 totals 14 residues. CDR3: CASSSGTGVREQFF. The DNA of the CDR3 is TGTGCCAGCAGCTCCGGGACAGGGGTACGGGAGCAGTTCTTC.

The rearrangement joins TRBV19 to TRBJ1-4; weak D call: TRBD1 (6 bases). The V gene's germline CDR1 is LNHDA and CDR2 SQIVND (reference sequence). The CDR3 has 13 amino acids. The V end was cut by 3 bases, the J end by 8 bases, with 10 bases between. For the CDR3, the DNA is TGTGCCAGTAGTATCCAGGACAGCGAAAAACTGTTTTTT. Protein: CASSIQDSEKLFF.

The chain links TRBV7-2 to TRBJ1-2, with D tentatively TRBD1 (5 bases). V dropped 5 bases and J dropped 8 bases, with 12 bases sitting between them. CDR3 length equals 12 residues. The germline V gene encodes CDR1 SGHTA and CDR2 FQGNSA. This CDR3 is CASSRLGEGYTF. DNA of the CDR3: TGTGCCAGCAGCCGTCTGGGGGAAGGCTACACCTTC.

This clone was detected only a few times. The J gene is TRBJ1-5, the V gene TRBV19, with a possible D match to TRBD1 (5 bases). Per the germline V gene, CDR1 is LNHDA and CDR2 is SQIVND (reference sequence). The CDR3 runs to 14 residues. V was clipped by 6 bases and J by 0 bases, with 9 bases between them. CDR3 region: CASSRDYSNQPQHF. DNA for the CDR3: TGTGCCAGTAGCCGGGACTATAGCAATCAGCCCCAGCATTTT.

V usage is TRBV7-6 and J usage is TRBJ1-1; 8 bases fit TRBD1. The germline gives CDR1 SGHVS, CDR2 FNYEAQ. The CDR3 is 15 amino acids. Trimming at V came to 3 bases and at J to 5 bases, leaving 8 bases not matched to a gene. The CDR3 DNA follows: TGTGCCAGCAGCTTCGCAGGGGGCGACTGGACTGAAGCTTTCTTT. Its protein product is CASSFAGGDWTEAFF.

This chain connects TRBV6-2 or TRBV6-3 to TRBJ1-1; D uncertain. V gave up 5 bases and J gave up 1 base, with 11 bases separating them. The CDR3 consists of 14 residues. CDR1 is MNHEY and CDR2 is SVGEGT in the germline V gene. The CDR3 DNA reads as TGTGCCAGCAGTCTAAGGTCAAAGAACACTGAAGCTTTCTTT. Translating gives CASSLRSKNTEAFF.

In its sample, this clone was seen once. The chain is built from TRBV19 and TRBJ2-1, with 8 bases aligning to TRBD2. CDR1 and CDR2 from the germline V gene are LNHDA and SQIVND (reference sequence). The CDR3 has 17 residues. Trimming cost V 5 bases and J 1 base; bases outside gene matches: 10. This CDR3 reads CASSPTGGVGSYNEQFF. CDR3 coding DNA: TGTGCCAGTAGTCCGACGGGGGGGGTCGGGTCCTACAATGAGCAGTTCTTC.

The chain couples TRBV28 to TRBJ2-7, with D possibly TRBD1 on 5 matching bases. CDR1 and CDR2 from the germline V gene are MDHEN and SYDVKM. The CDR3 is 14 residues long. Trimming took off 3 bases at V and 2 bases at J, with 11 bases between the two ends. In DNA form, the CDR3 reads TGTGCCAGCAGTTTTCCGGCAGGGCCCTACGAGCAGTACTTC. Translation: CASSFPAGPYEQYF.

The rearrangement links TRBV5-1 to TRBJ2-1, with 7 bases that match TRBD1. Germline lookup yields CDR1 SGHRS and CDR2 YFSETQ. The CDR3 has 17 amino acids. Losses at the gene ends were 4 bases for V and 1 base for J; bases not matched to a gene: 11. The CDR3 region has the DNA TGCGCCAGCAGCGCGCATAGGACAGGAATTTCCTACAATGAGCAGTTCTTC. This sequence encodes CASSAHRTGISYNEQFF.

The rearrangement joins TRBV7-8 to TRBJ1-2; D remains unclear. Germline values: CDR1 SGHVS, CDR2 FQNEAQ. This CDR3 contains 14 residues. The V end was cut by 5 bases, the J end by 4 bases, with 14 bases between. This chain's CDR3 is CASSPLAGSYGYTF. Written as DNA, the CDR3 is TGTGCCAGCAGCCCCTTGGCGGGGTCCTATGGCTACACCTTC.

V gene TRBV2 combines with J gene TRBJ2-2; 9 nucleotides agree with TRBD1. J lost 7 bases, V lost 10 bases, and 4 bases had no gene match. The germline V gene encodes CDR1 SNHLY and CDR2 FYNNEI. The CDR3 spans 12 residues. The CDR3 here is CATQGAIGELFF. The CDR3 nucleotides are TGTGCCACACAGGGGGCGATCGGGGAGCTGTTTTTT.

The chain has TRBV7-2 and TRBJ2-4, with 7 nucleotides matching TRBD2. Germline V gene sequence: CDR1 SGHTA, CDR2 FQGNSA. This CDR3 has 14 amino acids. V gave up 1 base and J gave up 11 bases; unmatched junction bases: 8. This chain's CDR3 is CASSLEGGVLVQYF. Written as DNA, the CDR3 is TGTGCCAGCAGCTTAGAGGGAGGGGTTCTCGTTCAGTACTTC.